A single sample gave rise to the 9 T cell receptor beta chains below, sequenced in a study of T cell responses to AZD1222 COVID-19 vaccine. This table comes from immunoSEQ multiplex PCR, and its TCRdb copy is limited to in-frame clones, with some not included. The table includes about 97,000 clones, approximately 90% detected once. The specimen comprised peripheral blood, sampled on day 0 of AZD1222 vaccination. Every receptor here comes from an adult in good health.

This sequence joins TRBV19 and TRBJ1-1; 7 nucleotides line up with TRBD1. CDR1 and CDR2 (germline): LNHDA, SQIVND (reference sequence). This CDR3 is 14 amino acids long. The V gene end was trimmed by 5 bases and the J gene end by 7 bases; junction bases not matched to a gene: 10. For the CDR3, the DNA is TGTGCCAGTAGTCCGACAGGGAAAGGTGGTGAAGCTTTCTTT. Amino acid sequence: CASSPTGKGGEAFF.

V usage is TRBV3-1 (or the pseudogene TRBV3-2) and J usage is TRBJ2-3, with 12 bases identical to TRBD2. The CDR3 runs to 16 residues. Germline V lookup: CDR1 LGHDT, CDR2 YNNKEL (reference sequence). Germline trimming cut 4 bases from V and 4 bases from J; bases unmatched to any gene: 6. The CDR3 region has the DNA TGTGCCAGCAGCCTCCGGACTAGCGGGAATCCAGATACGCAGTATTTT. As protein: CASSLRTSGNPDTQYF.

The chain carries TRBV11-2 and TRBJ2-7, with 8 nucleotides matching TRBD2. With V trimmed by 1 base and J by 4 bases, 9 bases remained unmatched. Per germline, CDR1 SGHAT and CDR2 FQNNGV. The CDR3 has 16 amino acids. The CDR3 loop reads CASSLVRGRYGYEQYF. The CDR3, as DNA: TGTGCCAGCAGCTTAGTTCGCGGGAGGTACGGATACGAGCAGTACTTC.

The V gene is TRBV6-1, the J gene TRBJ2-1; 7 positions match TRBD2. Per germline, CDR1 MNHNS and CDR2 SASEGT. This CDR3 is built from 17 residues. With 2 bases clipped from V and 0 bases from J, the junction kept 7 bases outside the gene matches. The CDR3 nucleotides read TGTGCCAGCAGTGAATTTTACGGGAGGAGCTCCTACAATGAGCAGTTCTTC. Translation gives CASSEFYGRSSYNEQFF.

The chain links TRBV19 to TRBJ2-5, with TRBD1 matching 8 bases. This CDR3 spans 14 amino acids. The germline CDR1 and CDR2 sequences are LNHDA and SQIVND (reference sequence). V was clipped by 5 bases and J by 1 base; unmatched bases: 3. CDR3 protein: CASSHGTGQETQYF. The CDR3 nucleotides are TGTGCCAGTAGTCACGGGACAGGCCAAGAGACCCAGTACTTC.

The rearrangement uses TRBV7-9 and TRBJ1-2; D unresolved. The CDR3 runs 14 residues. Germline CDR1 is SEHNR and CDR2 is FQNEAQ (reference sequence). V dropped 1 base and J dropped 8 bases, with 14 bases sitting between them. As DNA, the CDR3 is TGTGCCAGCAGCTTAGAGGTGGGGAGTGGAGGCTACACCTTC. The encoded protein is CASSLEVGSGGYTF. Full variable domain (rest looked up from reference TRBV7-9 and TRBJ1-2): DTGVSQNPRHKITKRGQNVTFRCDPISEHNRLYWYRQTLGQGPEFLTYFQNEAQLEKSRLLSDRFSAERPKGSFSTLEIQRTEQGDSAMYLCASSLEVGSGGYTFGSGTRLTVV.

This rearrangement joins TRBV6-5 to TRBJ1-6; D unresolved. CDR1 and CDR2 from the germline V gene are MNHEY and SVGAGI. This CDR3 is built from 13 residues. The V and J ends lost 7 bases and 6 bases respectively, with 10 bases between them. Written as DNA, the CDR3 is TGTGCCAGCAACCCAATACCTAATTCACCCCTCCACTTT. It encodes CASNPIPNSPLHF.

This clone has only a few counts. J is TRBJ2-5 and V is TRBV9; weak D call: TRBD2 (7 bases). V lost 1 base and J lost 4, with 11 bases in between. Germline V CDR1 and CDR2: SGDLS, YYNGEE. There are 14 residues in the CDR3. This CDR3 is CASSVWEGGETQYF. The CDR3 DNA sequence: TGTGCCAGCAGCGTATGGGAGGGGGGAGAGACCCAGTACTTC.

The chain couples TRBV4-3 to TRBJ2-1; 9 nucleotides align to TRBD2. Germline V lookup: CDR1 LGHNA, CDR2 YSLEER. V shed 0 bases and J 0 bases; nucleotides not matched to a gene: 9. CDR3 length: 19 amino acids. In DNA form, the CDR3 reads TGCGCCAGCAGCCAAGATTTGCTAGCGGGGCGAACCTCCTACAATGAGCAGTTCTTC. This sequence encodes CASSQDLLAGRTSYNEQFF.